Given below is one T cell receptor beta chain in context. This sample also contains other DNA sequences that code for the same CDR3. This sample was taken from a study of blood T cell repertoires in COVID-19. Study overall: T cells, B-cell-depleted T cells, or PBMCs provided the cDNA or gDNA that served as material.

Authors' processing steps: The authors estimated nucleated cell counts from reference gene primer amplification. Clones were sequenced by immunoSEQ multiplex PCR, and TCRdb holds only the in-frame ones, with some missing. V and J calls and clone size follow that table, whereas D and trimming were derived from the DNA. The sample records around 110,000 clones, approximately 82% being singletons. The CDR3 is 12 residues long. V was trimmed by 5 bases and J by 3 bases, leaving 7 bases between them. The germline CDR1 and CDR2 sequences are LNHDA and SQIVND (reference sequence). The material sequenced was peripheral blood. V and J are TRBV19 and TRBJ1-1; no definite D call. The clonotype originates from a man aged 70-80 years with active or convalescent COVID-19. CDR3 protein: CASSPSYTEAFF. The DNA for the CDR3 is TGTGCCAGTAGTCCCTCGTACACTGAAGCTTTCTTT.